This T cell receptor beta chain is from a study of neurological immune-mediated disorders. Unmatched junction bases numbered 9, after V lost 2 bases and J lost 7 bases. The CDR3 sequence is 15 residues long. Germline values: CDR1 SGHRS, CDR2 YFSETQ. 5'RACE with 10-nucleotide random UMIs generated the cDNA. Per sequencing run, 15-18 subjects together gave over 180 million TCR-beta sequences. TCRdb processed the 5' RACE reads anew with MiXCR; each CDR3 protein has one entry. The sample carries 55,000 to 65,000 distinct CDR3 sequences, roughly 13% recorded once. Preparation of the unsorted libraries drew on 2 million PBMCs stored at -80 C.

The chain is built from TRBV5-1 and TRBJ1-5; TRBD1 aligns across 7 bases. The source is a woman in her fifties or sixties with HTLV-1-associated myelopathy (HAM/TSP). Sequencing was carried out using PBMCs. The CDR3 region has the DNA TGCGCCAGCAGCTTTGGTGACAGGGATAGACAGCCCCAGCATTTT. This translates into CASSFGDRDRQPQHF.